This TCR beta chain was sequenced during a study of blood T cell repertoires in COVID-19. Whole-study context: Italy, Spain and the United States were the sources of the convalescent and acute COVID-19 samples.

Here immunoSEQ multiplex PCR was the method, and the copy in TCRdb shows in-frame clones only, minus some. The sample shows 21,000 or so clones, approximately 83% of them seen only once. Germline V CDR1 and CDR2: SGHNT, YYREEE (reference sequence). This CDR3 has 16 amino acids. Trimming took 3 bases from V and 1 from J, leaving 16 bases between them. The origin of this receptor is a human donor in a cohort sampled during active COVID-19. The chain combines TRBV5-4 with TRBJ1-2; D is possibly TRBD1 (6 bases). The sample was peripheral blood. CDR3 nucleotide sequence: TGTGCCAGCAGCTCGGGGGGCGGGGGAAATAACTATGGCTACACCTTC. This translates into CASSSGGGGNNYGYTF.